This T cell receptor beta chain originates from a study of PD-1 blockade in classical Hodgkin lymphoma. General study results and limits: Newly diagnosed patients reportedly had lower baseline TCR diversity than healthy donors.

Time point given: newly diagnosed, previously untreated cHL patient sample. Magnetic negative selection isolated CD8+ T cells from thawed PBMCs. Investigators turned to newly diagnosed, untreated classical Hodgkin lymphoma PBMCs for comparison. In the case of this clone: Its antigen remains unidentified.

TCRdb's table, derived via immunoSEQ multiplex PCR, lists solely in-frame clones and lacks some. The sample contains tens of thousands of clones, 87% of which appear only once. What was sequenced was CD8+ T cells from blood. The receptor's source is a human donor with classical Hodgkin lymphoma.

CDR3 sequence reads: CASSPVVGQGASGNTIYF. CDR3 coding DNA: TGCGCCAGCAGCCCTGTGGTGGGTCAGGGGGCATCTGGAAACACCATATATTTT. This chain joins TRBV4-3 and TRBJ1-3; 8 bases match TRBD1. CDR3 length equals 18 residues. The germline gives CDR1 LGHNA, CDR2 YSLEER. V shed 4 bases, J shed 1 base, and the junction held 12 bases outside the gene matches.